These 16 T cell receptor beta chains were sequenced from one sample in a study of cytomegalovirus exposure and HLA in healthy donors. PCR amplification relied on 60 Vbeta primers (plus 13 Jbeta primers). Some clones are missing from TCRdb's copy, which holds only in-frame ones; the method was immunoSEQ multiplex PCR. The data include more than 140,000 clones; the top ten clones carry over 2%. Sequenced: PBMCs. These receptors were taken from a woman under 30 in good health and CMV-seronegative.

The chain couples TRBV6-5 to TRBJ1-1, with D possibly being TRBD1 (6 bases). In germline, CDR1 is MNHEY, CDR2 SVGAGI. This CDR3 comprises 15 residues. V lost 0 bases, J lost 1 base, and 9 bases lay in between. CDR3 sequence reads: CASSYSRGGNTEAFF. Here the CDR3 DNA reads TGTGCCAGCAGTTACTCGAGGGGGGGGAACACTGAAGCTTTCTTT.

The chain joins TRBV2 to TRBJ1-1, with D uncertain. Trimming took off 6 bases at V and 5 bases at J, with 10 bases between the two ends. The CDR3 totals 12 residues. Germline CDR1 and CDR2: SNHLY and FYNNEI. The CDR3 loop reads CASSAAPTEAFF. CDR3 DNA: TGTGCCAGCAGCGCGGCGCCGACTGAAGCTTTCTTT.

V usage is TRBV7-9 and J usage is TRBJ2-5; 8 nucleotides agree with TRBD2. In germline, CDR1 is SEHNR, CDR2 FQNEAQ (reference sequence). J gave up 3 bases and V 1 base, and 13 bases lay outside the gene matches. The CDR3 has 18 residues. This CDR3 reads CASSLGSWEREYEETQYF. As DNA, the CDR3 is TGTGCCAGCAGCTTAGGAAGTTGGGAGCGGGAGTACGAAGAGACCCAGTACTTC.

The chain uses TRBV11-2 and TRBJ2-7; no definite D call. V gave up 0 bases and J gave up 2 bases, with 5 bases separating them. This CDR3 contains 13 residues. CDR1 SGHAT and CDR2 FQNNGV come from the germline V gene. The CDR3 region is CASSLDPAYEQYF. The CDR3 DNA is TGTGCCAGCAGCTTAGATCCGGCCTACGAGCAGTACTTC.

V and J are TRBV5-1 and TRBJ1-1, with unresolved D. V lost 2 bases and J 0 bases, leaving 11 bases between the germline ends. Germline V gene data show CDR1 as SGHRS and CDR2 as YFSETQ. CDR3 length equals 15 residues. Here the CDR3 DNA reads TGCGCCAGCAGCTTCAGCGGACGGTTGAACACTGAAGCTTTCTTT. Amino acid sequence: CASSFSGRLNTEAFF.

The genes are TRBV11-3 and TRBJ2-1; possible D gene TRBD2, 5 bases. Trimming took off 4 bases at V and 10 bases at J, with 14 bases between the two ends. Looked up from germline, CDR1 is SGHNT and CDR2 is YENEEA. The CDR3 consists of 13 residues. The CDR3 reads CASSSSRGNEQFF. DNA for the CDR3: TGTGCCAGCAGCTCCTCCCGGGGAAACGAGCAGTTCTTC.

The gene calls are TRBV7-2 and TRBJ2-1; tentatively, D is TRBD1 (6 bases). This CDR3 comprises 15 residues. CDR1 is SGHTA and CDR2 is FQGNSA in the germline V gene. Between the trimmed V and J ends, which lost 5 bases and 2 bases, there was a span of 13 bases. For the CDR3, the DNA is TGTGCCAGCAGCGGCAGCCCAGGGGCCTACAATGAGCAGTTCTTC. Protein: CASSGSPGAYNEQFF.

J is TRBJ2-5 and V is TRBV11-3, with TRBD2 matching 10 bases. Germline lookup yields CDR1 SGHNT and CDR2 YENEEA. The CDR3 is 19 amino acids. V gave up 5 bases and J gave up 2 bases; unmatched junction bases: 17. The CDR3: CASSLPSSGRAAGQETQYF. The CDR3 nucleotides read TGTGCCAGCAGCCTCCCTTCCAGCGGGAGGGCCGCGGGGCAAGAGACCCAGTACTTC.

The chain joins TRBV29-1 to TRBJ2-3, with 8 bases matching TRBD1. This CDR3 is built from 13 residues. Germline V gives CDR1 SQVTM, CDR2 ANQGSEA. Trimming cost V 7 bases and J 4 bases; bases outside gene matches: 7. In DNA, the CDR3 is TGCAGCGCCCCCTTGACAGGGGCAGATACGCAGTATTTT. Protein sequence: CSAPLTGADTQYF.

The chain recombines TRBV4-2 with TRBJ1-2; D perhaps matches TRBD1 (5 bases). Trimming took 1 base from V and 1 from J, leaving 7 bases between them. CDR3 length equals 14 residues. The germline gives CDR1 LGHNA, CDR2 YNFKEQ. DNA for the CDR3: TGTGCCAGCAGCCAAGGACAGATTAACTATGGCTACACCTTC. The encoded protein is CASSQGQINYGYTF.

The rearrangement links TRBV7-2 to TRBJ1-2; 7 bases line up with TRBD1. Looked up from germline, CDR1 is SGHTA and CDR2 is FQGNSA. This CDR3 has 13 amino acids. V gave up 0 bases and J gave up 7 bases; unmatched junction bases: 2. CDR3 sequence reads: CASSLAQGSGYTF. Written as DNA, the CDR3 is TGTGCCAGCAGCTTAGCACAGGGGTCTGGCTACACCTTC.

The chain carries TRBV5-1 and TRBJ1-1; 8 bases map to TRBD1. The V and J ends lost 2 bases and 5 bases, in that order; junction bases with no gene match: 8. CDR3 length: 15 amino acids. From germline, CDR1 is SGHRS and CDR2 YFSETQ. The CDR3 DNA is TGCGCCAGCAGCTTCGATCCGGGACAGGCTACTGAAGCTTTCTTT. Translating gives CASSFDPGQATEAFF.

V and J are TRBV4-1 and TRBJ1-4, with TRBD1 matching 10 bases. Trimming cost V 0 bases and J 13 bases; bases outside gene matches: 14. Germline V gene data show CDR1 as MGHRA and CDR2 as YSYEKL. The CDR3 totals 17 residues. The CDR3 spells CASSQDRRGDRGGVLFF. The CDR3 DNA sequence: TGCGCCAGCAGCCAAGATAGGCGGGGGGACAGGGGAGGGGTACTGTTTTTT.

The chain uses TRBV6-5 and TRBJ1-2, with 9 bases identical to TRBD1. The V segment lost 5 bases and the J segment 7 bases; nucleotides outside the gene matches: 11. The CDR3 loop spans 15 amino acids. Germline-derived CDR1 and CDR2 are MNHEY and SVGAGI. DNA of the CDR3: TGTGCCAGCAGTCTACTTGGGACAGGGAAGTCTGGCTACACCTTC. Protein sequence: CASSLLGTGKSGYTF.

The genes are TRBV29-1 and TRBJ1-2; the D is unclear. From germline, CDR1 is SQVTM and CDR2 ANQGSEA. The germline V and J ends were trimmed by 7 bases and 6 bases, with 18 bases remaining between them. The CDR3 consists of 13 residues. The CDR3 coding sequence is TGCAGCGGGGCGAGTGGGCTGGTAAATGGCTACACCTTC. This encodes CSGASGLVNGYTF. The full variable domain, its missing parts supplied by reference TRBV29-1 and TRBJ1-2, is SAVISQKPSRDICQRGTSLTIQCQVDSQVTMMFWYRQQPGQSLTLIATANQGSEATYESGFVIDKFPISRPNLTFSTLTVSNMSPEDSSIYLCSGASGLVNGYTFGSGTRLTVV.

The chain couples TRBV9 to TRBJ2-2; TRBD2 aligns across 7 bases. CDR1 and CDR2 from the germline V gene are SGDLS and YYNGEE. Germline trimming cut 2 bases from V and 9 bases from J; bases unmatched to any gene: 10. The CDR3 has 15 amino acids. Written as DNA, the CDR3 is TGTGCCAGCAGCGTGGCTAGCGGTTTCGAACGGGAGCTGTTTTTT. Its protein is CASSVASGFERELFF.